This entry concerns a single TCR beta chain. The antigen is unknown. These data are taken from a study of CD8+ T cells in alopecia areata. Study at large: Treated patients were given oral tofacitinib, which was dosed at 5 to 10 mg twice daily. Tofacitinib ran for 6 to 18 months before 6 months off drug. Findings and caveats of the study: Sequencing of scalp samples also includes resident alphabeta T cells from normal skin. More clonal than normal scalp was lesional scalp, particularly alopecia totalis/universalis.

V lost 5 bases, J lost 3 bases, and 11 bases lay in between. Germline CDR1 is SGDLS and CDR2 is YYNGEE. CDR3 length equals 13 residues. RNA extraction and reverse transcription yielded cDNA as sequencing template. Produced via immunoSEQ multiplex PCR; TCRdb's table is partial and in-frame only. The repertoire holds 140,000 to 150,000 clones, with roughly 64% as singletons. This chain joins TRBV9 and TRBJ2-5; D gene unclear. The TCR originated in a human donor with alopecia areata. This specimen consisted of CD4+ T cells sorted from blood, obtained at week 0. CDR3 sequence reads: CASSFRREETQYF. The CDR3 DNA follows: TGTGCCAGCAGTTTCAGGAGAGAAGAGACCCAGTACTTC.